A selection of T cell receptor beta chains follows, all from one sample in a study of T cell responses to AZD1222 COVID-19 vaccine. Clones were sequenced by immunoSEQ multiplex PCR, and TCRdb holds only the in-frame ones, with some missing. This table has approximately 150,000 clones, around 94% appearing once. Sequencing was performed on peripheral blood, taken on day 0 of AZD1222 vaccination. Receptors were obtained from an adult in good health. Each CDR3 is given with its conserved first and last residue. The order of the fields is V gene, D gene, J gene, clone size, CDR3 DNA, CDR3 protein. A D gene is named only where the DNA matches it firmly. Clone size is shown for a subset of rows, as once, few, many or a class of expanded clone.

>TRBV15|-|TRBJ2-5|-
TGTGCCACCAGCAGAGCGCTCGCAGAGACCCAGTACTTC
CATSRALAETQYF
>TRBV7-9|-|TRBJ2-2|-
TGTGCCAGCAGCCCCACCCGTTGGGAACTAGGAGTCAGAACCGGGGAGCTGTTTTTT
CASSPTRWELGVRTGELFF
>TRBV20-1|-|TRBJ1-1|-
TGCAGTGCTAGTTTCAGTGGAGCTTTCTTT
CSASFSGAFF
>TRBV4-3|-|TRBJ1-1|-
TGCGCCAGCAGTCAAGGCCCGGACAAGGGGAACACTGAAGCTTTCTTT
CASSQGPDKGNTEAFF
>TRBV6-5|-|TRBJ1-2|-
TGTGCCAGCAGTTACTCGTCGGTGGTAAAGGGGTATGGCTACACCTTC
CASSYSSVVKGYGYTF
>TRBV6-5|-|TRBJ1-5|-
TGTGCCAGCAGTTTCTCGGGGATGAGCAATCAGCCCCAGCATTTT
CASSFSGMSNQPQHF
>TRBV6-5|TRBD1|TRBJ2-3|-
TGTGCCAGCAACGGACAGGGTACAGATACGCAGTATTTT
CASNGQGTDTQYF
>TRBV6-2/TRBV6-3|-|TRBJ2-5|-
TGTGCCAGCAGTTACGATGGCAGGACATACCAAGAGACCCAGTACTTC
CASSYDGRTYQETQYF
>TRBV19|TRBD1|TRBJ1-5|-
TGTGCCAGTAGTATATTCGGACAGGGGTATCAGCCCCAGCATTTT
CASSIFGQGYQPQHF
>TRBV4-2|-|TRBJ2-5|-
TGTGCCAGCAGCCAAGGATACGGGGTGGAGACCCAGTACTTC
CASSQGYGVETQYF
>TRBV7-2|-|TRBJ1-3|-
TGTGCCAGCAGCTTAGGGGCTCCAGCTGGAAACACCATATATTTT
CASSLGAPAGNTIYF
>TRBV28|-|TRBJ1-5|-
TGTGCCAGCAGTTTTTTGGTGGACCGCGGGGTAAATCAGCCCCAGCATTTT
CASSFLVDRGVNQPQHF
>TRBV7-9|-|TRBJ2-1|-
TGTGCCAGCAGCTTAGGAGGCGGGGTCTACAATGAGCAGTTCTTC
CASSLGGGVYNEQFF
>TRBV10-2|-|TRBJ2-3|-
TGCGCCCGGGGTGGGGGGGCCGATACGCAGTATTTT
CARGGGADTQYF
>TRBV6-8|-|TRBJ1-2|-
TGTGCCAGCAGGTTGGACAGTTTATTACGACCATCTCTCTATGGCTACACCTTC
CASRLDSLLRPSLYGYTF
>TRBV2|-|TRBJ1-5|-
TGTGCCAGCAGTGAAACGGGCAATCAGCCCCAGCATTTT
CASSETGNQPQHF
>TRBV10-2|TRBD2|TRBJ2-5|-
TGCGCCAGCAGGCTAGCGGGGGGAGAGACCCAGTACTTC
CASRLAGGETQYF
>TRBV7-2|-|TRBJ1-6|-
TGTGCCAGCAGCTTAGTGTTTCAGGGTTCACCCCTCCACTTT
CASSLVFQGSPLHF
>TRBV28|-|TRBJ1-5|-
TGTGCCAGCCATGACACAGAATTTAGCAATCAGCCCCAGCATTTT
CASHDTEFSNQPQHF
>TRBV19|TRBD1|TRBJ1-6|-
TGTGCCAGTAGTTCGGGACAGGGTCGTTCACCCCTCCACTTT
CASSSGQGRSPLHF
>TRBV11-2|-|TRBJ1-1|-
TGTGCCAGCAGCCCCCGGACCCTAAACACTGAAGCTTTCTTT
CASSPRTLNTEAFF
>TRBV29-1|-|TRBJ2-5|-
TGCAGCGTTGTACAGGGTAACCAAGAGACCCAGTACTTC
CSVVQGNQETQYF
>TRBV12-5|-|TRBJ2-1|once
TGTGCTAGTGGTTTGTACCCAAACGACAATGAGCAGTTCTTC
CASGLYPNDNEQFF
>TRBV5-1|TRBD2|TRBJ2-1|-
TGCGCCAGCAGCCCCGGGGGGGGGAGCTCCTACAATGAGCAGTTCTTC
CASSPGGGSSYNEQFF
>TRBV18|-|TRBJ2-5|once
TGTGCCAGCTCACCAACAGCGGGTGGAGAGACCCAGTACTTC
CASSPTAGGETQYF
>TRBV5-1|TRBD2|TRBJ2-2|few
TGCGCCAGCAGCTCACGGACTAGCGGGGGGCACGGGGAGCTGTTTTTT
CASSSRTSGGHGELFF
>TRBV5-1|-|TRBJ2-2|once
TGCGCCAGCAGCTTGGGACGGAGGACAGACACGAACACCGGGGAGCTGTTTTTT
CASSLGRRTDTNTGELFF
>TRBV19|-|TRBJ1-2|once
TGTGCCAGTAGTATCCGCAGGGTCCCAGCTAACTATGGCTACACCTTC
CASSIRRVPANYGYTF
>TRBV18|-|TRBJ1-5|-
TGTGCCAGCTCAGATCGGAGGAGGGAAAATCAGCCCCAGCATTTT
CASSDRRRENQPQHF
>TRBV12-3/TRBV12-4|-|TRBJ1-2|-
TGTGCCAGCAGGTGGACTGATTATGGCTACACCTTC
CASRWTDYGYTF
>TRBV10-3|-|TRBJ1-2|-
TGTGCCATCAGTGACGGGGGCGGTAAAAACTATGGCTACACCTTC
CAISDGGGKNYGYTF